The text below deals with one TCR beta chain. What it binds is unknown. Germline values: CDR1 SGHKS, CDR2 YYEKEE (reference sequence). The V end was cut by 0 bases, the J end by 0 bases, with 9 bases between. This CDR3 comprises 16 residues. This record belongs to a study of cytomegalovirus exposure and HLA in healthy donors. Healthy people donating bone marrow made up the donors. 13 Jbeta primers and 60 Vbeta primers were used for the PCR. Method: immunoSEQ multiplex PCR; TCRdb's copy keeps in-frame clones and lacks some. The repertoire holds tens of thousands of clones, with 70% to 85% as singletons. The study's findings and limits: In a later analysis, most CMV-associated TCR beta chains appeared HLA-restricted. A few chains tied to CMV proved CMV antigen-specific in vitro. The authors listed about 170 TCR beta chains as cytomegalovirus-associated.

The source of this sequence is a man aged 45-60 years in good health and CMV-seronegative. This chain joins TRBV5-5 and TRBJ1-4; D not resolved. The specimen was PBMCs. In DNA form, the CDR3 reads TGTGCCAGCAGCTTGGCACCCACTGCAACTAATGAAAAACTGTTTTTT. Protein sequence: CASSLAPTATNEKLFF.